This entry concerns a single TCR beta chain. The data derive from a study of blood T cell repertoires in COVID-19. The wider study: Spain, Italy and the United States supplied samples that represented acute and convalescent COVID-19.

Per the original data handling: For nucleated cells, counts were estimated from reference gene primer amplification. Method: immunoSEQ multiplex PCR; TCRdb's copy keeps in-frame clones and lacks some. That table furnishes V, J and clone size, whereas the DNA furnished D and trimming. The sample has approximately 330,000 clones, 85% to 90% seen once. Per germline, CDR1 MNHEY and CDR2 SVGAGI. V lost 7 bases and J 4 bases, leaving 14 bases between the germline ends. This CDR3 region has 14 residues. Sequenced material: peripheral blood. The clonotype comes from a woman between 40 and 50 years old with COVID-19, enrolled during active disease. The chain is built from TRBV6-5 and TRBJ1-3; a weak D match, TRBD1 (5 bases). CDR3 in amino acids: CASIPPGAGNTIYF. In DNA form, the CDR3 reads TGTGCCAGCATTCCACCTGGGGCGGGAAACACCATATATTTT.